A single sample is the source of the 12 T cell receptor beta chains below, sequenced in a study of T cell repertoires in cytomegalovirus infection. MiXCR, run by TCRdb on the reads, gives a single entry per CDR3 protein. The sample shows more than 650,000 distinct CDR3 sequences, approximately 40% of them seen only once. Specimen: PBMCs. Receptors originate from a human donor in good health (CMV status not recorded). Some clones in this sample may be carry-over from other donors' samples.

Here the CDR3 reads CASSFRGQGFPYGYTF. CDR3 DNA: TGTGCCAGCAGCTTCCGAGGACAGGGGTTCCCCTATGGCTACACCTTC. This chain uses TRBV7-8 with TRBJ1-2, with 9 bases identical to TRBD1. Unmatched junction bases numbered 9, after V lost 3 bases and J lost 4 bases. The CDR3 has 16 residues. Germline V CDR1 and CDR2: SGHVS, FQNEAQ.

V gene TRBV19 combines with J gene TRBJ2-3, with D possibly being TRBD1 (6 bases). The V gene's germline CDR1 is LNHDA and CDR2 SQIVND (reference sequence). Trimming took off 5 bases at V and 2 bases at J, with 20 bases between the two ends. The CDR3 is 17 residues long. The CDR3 protein is CASSSARWDMDTDTQYF. In DNA, the CDR3 is TGTGCCAGTAGTTCAGCCAGATGGGACATGGACACAGATACGCAGTATTTT.

This clonotype was recorded a few times. The chain combines TRBV6-5 with TRBJ2-3; possibly TRBD1 for D (5 bases). Germline V lookup: CDR1 MNHEY, CDR2 SVGAGI. CDR3 length: 17 residues. Trimming took off 4 bases at V and 0 bases at J, with 17 bases between the two ends. The CDR3 protein is CASSFVPEKGSTDTQYF. The DNA of the CDR3 is TGTGCCAGCAGTTTCGTTCCCGAGAAGGGGAGCACAGATACGCAGTATTTT.

The sample holds a few counts of this clonotype. This sequence joins TRBV7-2 and TRBJ1-1; D is unresolved. The CDR3 has 13 residues. With 3 bases removed from V and 7 bases from J, the gap between germline ends came to 12 bases. Per the germline V gene, CDR1 is SGHTA and CDR2 is FQGNSA. CDR3 sequence: CASSFFGVHEAFF. The DNA for the CDR3 is TGTGCCAGCAGCTTCTTCGGGGTCCATGAAGCTTTCTTT. The full variable domain, rest sourced from reference TRBV7-2 and TRBJ1-1, is GAGVSQSPSNKVTEKGKDVELRCDPISGHTALYWYRQSLGQGLEFLIYFQGNSAPDKSGLPSDRFSAERTGGSVSTLTIQRTQQEDSAVYLCASSFFGVHEAFFGQGTRLTVV.

The gene calls are TRBV20-1 and TRBJ2-7; D is undetermined. Trimming cost V 3 bases and J 3 bases, with 9 bases left between them. Per the germline V gene, CDR1 is DFQATT and CDR2 is SNEGSKA (reference sequence). There are 12 residues in the CDR3. This CDR3 is CSARVNGYEQYF. CDR3 bases: TGCAGTGCTAGGGTAAACGGCTACGAGCAGTACTTC.

V is TRBV5-4 and J is TRBJ1-5; possibly TRBD1 for D (5 bases). CDR3 length equals 14 residues. Germline CDR1 is SGHNT and CDR2 is YYREEE (reference sequence). V was clipped by 4 bases and J by 0 bases, with 8 bases between them. This CDR3 is CASSPDTSNQPQHF. The CDR3 DNA reads as TGTGCCAGCAGCCCGGACACTAGCAATCAGCCCCAGCATTTT.

The chain recombines TRBV5-6 with TRBJ1-2, with D tentatively TRBD1 (6 bases). Germline loops: CDR1 SGHDT, CDR2 YYEEEE. Trimming took 2 bases from V and 6 from J, leaving 14 bases between them. CDR3 length: 14 residues. The CDR3 DNA sequence: TGTGCCAGCAGCTTTGTAGGGGGGTTAAATGGCTACACCTTC. Amino acid sequence: CASSFVGGLNGYTF.

This sequence joins TRBV19 and TRBJ2-1, with no clear D. CDR3 length equals 14 residues. CDR1 is LNHDA, CDR2 SQIVND, per germline (reference sequence). V lost 4 bases and J lost 0, with 7 bases in between. The DNA for the CDR3 is TGTGCCAGTAGTAACGTATTCTCCTACAATGAGCAGTTCTTC. This sequence encodes CASSNVFSYNEQFF.

This clonotype has a handful of counts. This rearrangement joins TRBV7-8 to TRBJ2-3, with D possibly being TRBD1 or TRBD2 (5 bases each). CDR1 is SGHVS, CDR2 FQNEAQ, per germline. The CDR3 is made up of 19 amino acids. V dropped 5 bases and J dropped 2 bases, with 26 bases sitting between them. The CDR3 spells CASSPGTVVVEKHTDTQYF. CDR3 in DNA: TGTGCCAGCAGCCCGGGGACGGTGGTGGTGGAGAAACACACAGATACGCAGTATTTT.

This clonotype was observed at least ten times. The CDR3 loop reads CASTPPQGSDIYGYTF. CDR3 in DNA: TGTGCCAGCACCCCACCTCAGGGTTCAGACATCTATGGCTACACCTTC. The chain links TRBV7-2 to TRBJ1-2, with D perhaps TRBD1 (5 bases). Germline CDR1 reads SGHTA; CDR2 reads FQGNSA. V was shortened by 7 bases and J by 4 bases, with 22 bases between the two germline ends. This CDR3 spans 16 amino acids.

This clonotype occurred many times. This chain uses TRBV7-8 with TRBJ2-1, with D perhaps given as TRBD1 or TRBD2 (5 bases each). CDR1 SGHVS and CDR2 FQNEAQ come from the germline V gene. The CDR3 has 20 amino acids. Trimming took 4 bases from V and 0 from J, leaving 25 bases between them. The DNA of the CDR3 is TGTGCCAGCAGCTCCGGCCCAGAAGGGACCCCGGGCAGCTCCTACAATGAGCAGTTCTTC. It codes for CASSSGPEGTPGSSYNEQFF.

J is TRBJ2-1 and V is TRBV19; 9 positions match TRBD2. J was trimmed by 7 bases and V by 5 bases; bases with no gene match: 12. CDR3 length: 16 residues. The germline gives CDR1 LNHDA, CDR2 SQIVND (reference sequence). CDR3 DNA: TGTGCCAGTAGTTCGAACTTAGCGGGAGCGGTAAATGAGCAGTTCTTC. Its translation is CASSSNLAGAVNEQFF.